The 25 T cell receptor beta chains in this list originate from one sample, sequenced in a study of early T cells in non-severe SARS-CoV-2 infection (dated by TCRdb to the early 2020s). Libraries were prepared through 5' RACE. The sequencer was a NextSeq 500. TCRdb reanalyzed the raw reads on its own, using fastp at Q25 for trimming and MiXCR for clone calling, and kept in-frame beta chains. CDR3 protein duplicates are merged, each entry listing the most common genes and DNA. This sample gives around 30,000 distinct CDR3 sequences in total; around 5.4% of them show up just once. The leading ten clones occupy approximately 6.6% of the sample. The sequenced sample consisted of whole blood. These receptors originate from an adult who was a healthcare worker with PCR-confirmed SARS-CoV-2 infection or an uninfected control (not recorded which).

This clonotype has at least ten counts. V usage is TRBV14 and J usage is TRBJ2-1, with D possibly TRBD1 on 6 matching bases. The CDR3 runs 15 residues. V was trimmed by 4 bases and J by 4 bases, leaving 14 bases between them. Germline V gene sequence: CDR1 SGHDN, CDR2 FVKESK. CDR3 protein: CASSPQLGQYNEQFF. CDR3 sequence (DNA): TGTGCCAGCAGCCCTCAACTTGGACAGTACAATGAGCAGTTCTTC.

This clonotype was seen at least ten times. The gene calls are TRBV7-8 and TRBJ2-7, with TRBD2 matching over 13 bases. With 1 base clipped from V and 7 bases from J, the junction kept 1 base outside the gene matches. Germline lookup yields CDR1 SGHVS and CDR2 FQNEAQ. The CDR3 contains 14 residues. CDR3 loop: CASSLGTSGGEQYF. DNA for the CDR3: TGTGCCAGCAGCTTAGGGACTAGCGGGGGTGAGCAGTACTTC. The full variable domain, completed using reference TRBV7-8 and TRBJ2-7, is GAGVSQSPRYKVAKRGQDVALRCDPISGHVSLFWYQQALGQGPEFLTYFQNEAQLDKSGLPSDRFFAERPEGSVSTLKIQRTQQEDSAVYLCASSLGTSGGEQYFGPGTRLTVT.

This clonotype was seen more than once but under ten times. The chain joins TRBV30 to TRBJ1-2; D uncertain. The germline V gene has CDR1 GTSNPN and CDR2 SVGIG (reference sequence). The V gene lost 2 bases and the J gene lost 2 bases, with 6 bases spanning the gap. This CDR3 has 12 residues. CDR3 region: CAWSKGNYGYTF. In DNA form, the CDR3 reads TGTGCCTGGAGTAAAGGGAACTATGGCTACACCTTC.

This clonotype was seen only a few times. The V and J genes are TRBV9 and TRBJ2-1, with TRBD2 matching over 7 bases. Germline values: CDR1 SGDLS, CDR2 YYNGEE. The length of the CDR3 is 16 residues. The V and J ends lost 3 bases and 4 bases, in that order; junction bases with no gene match: 10. The CDR3 here is CASSARGGSGYNEQFF. The CDR3 bases are TGTGCCAGCAGCGCCCGGGGCGGGAGTGGTTACAATGAGCAGTTCTTC. The variable domain in full, completed from reference TRBV9 and TRBJ2-1, reads DSGVTQTPKHLITATGQRVTLRCSPRSGDLSVYWYQQSLDQGLQFLIQYYNGEERAKGNILERFSAQQFPDLHSELNLSSLELGDSALYFCASSARGGSGYNEQFFGPGTRLTVL.

This clonotype came up a few times. V and J are TRBV3-1 and TRBJ1-1, with 9 bases fitting TRBD1. There are 13 residues in the CDR3. CDR1 and CDR2 from the germline V gene are LGHDT and YNNKEL (reference sequence). V dropped 6 bases and J dropped 6; count of bases not matched to a gene: 5. The CDR3 loop reads CASRLGTGPEAFF. CDR3 nucleotide sequence: TGTGCCAGCAGACTAGGGACAGGGCCTGAAGCTTTCTTT.

In this sample, this clonotype turned up a few times. The V gene is TRBV28, the J gene TRBJ2-7; D possibly uses TRBD1 or TRBD2 (5 bases each). The CDR3 has 14 amino acids. In germline, CDR1 is MDHEN, CDR2 SYDVKM. Deletions cut 3 bases from V and 2 bases from J, with 11 bases between. CDR3 nucleotide sequence: TGTGCCAGCAGTTTGGTGGGACCTACCTACGAGCAGTACTTC. Amino acid sequence: CASSLVGPTYEQYF.

This clonotype was seen ten or more times. This chain connects TRBV10-3 to TRBJ1-5; maybe TRBD1 (5 bases). Trimming removed 10 bases from V and 0 bases from J, with 13 bases in between. Germline V gene sequence: CDR1 ENHRY, CDR2 SYGVKD. The CDR3 runs to 14 residues. The CDR3, as DNA: TGTGCCAGCCAGGGCACATATAGCAATCAGCCCCAGCATTTT. This sequence encodes CASQGTYSNQPQHF.

This clonotype has ten or more counts. The chain employs TRBV7-9 and TRBJ2-7; 8 nucleotides align to TRBD2. The CDR3 runs 15 residues. Unmatched junction bases numbered 3, after V lost 1 base and J lost 1 base. Looked up from germline, CDR1 is SEHNR and CDR2 is FQNEAQ (reference sequence). The CDR3 DNA sequence: TGTGCCAGCAGCTTAGGTGGCGGGAGGTCCTACGAGCAGTACTTC. Amino acids: CASSLGGGRSYEQYF.

The genes are TRBV30 and TRBJ2-1, with TRBD2 matching over 7 bases. The germline CDR1 and CDR2 sequences are GTSNPN and SVGIG (reference sequence). V was pared by 2 bases and J by 7 bases, with 8 bases of the junction left unmatched. The length of the CDR3 is 14 residues. The CDR3 sequence is CAWSSLGGMNEQFF. The CDR3 DNA reads as TGTGCCTGGAGTTCCCTGGGGGGGATGAATGAGCAGTTCTTC. Full variable domain (remainder filled in from reference TRBV30 and TRBJ2-1): SQTIHQWPATLVQPVGSPLSLECTVEGTSNPNLYWYRQAAGRGLQLLFYSVGIGQISSEVPQNLSASRPQDRQFILSSKKLLLSDSGFYLCAWSSLGGMNEQFFGPGTRLTVL.

This sequence joins TRBV27 and TRBJ2-5; TRBD2 matches 14 bases. The CDR3 runs to 15 residues. Germline values: CDR1 MNHEY, CDR2 SMNVEV (reference sequence). V lost 8 bases to trimming and J lost 4 bases; unmatched junction nucleotides: 6. The CDR3 nucleotides are TGTGCCAGCCACGGACTAGCGGGAGGTCTAGAGACCCAGTACTTC. Translation: CASHGLAGGLETQYF.

The genes are TRBV10-3 and TRBJ2-3; D unclear. CDR1 is ENHRY and CDR2 is SYGVKD in the germline V gene. CDR3 size: 11 residues. Trimming left V 6 bases short and J 3 bases short, with 4 bases between. The CDR3 here is CAIRITDTQYF. CDR3 sequence (DNA): TGTGCCATCAGAATAACAGATACGCAGTATTTT.

CDR3 DNA sequence: TGTGCCAGCAGCGTAGGTCTAGCTGACTTCTCCTACGAGCAGTACTTC. It translates to CASSVGLADFSYEQYF. The gene calls are TRBV9 and TRBJ2-7; a weak D match, TRBD2 (5 bases). The germline CDR1 and CDR2 sequences are SGDLS and YYNGEE. The ends were cut back, 0 bases at V and 0 bases at J, with 13 bases in the middle. This CDR3 has 16 amino acids.

This clonotype was counted ten times or more. This chain uses TRBV19 with TRBJ1-5; D remains ambiguous. Germline lookup yields CDR1 LNHDA and CDR2 SQIVND (reference sequence). Trimming cost V 1 base and J 0 bases, with 10 bases left between them. The CDR3 loop spans 16 amino acids. CDR3 coding DNA: TGTGCCAGTAGTATAGCCGGCGATTTTAGCAATCAGCCCCAGCATTTT. As protein: CASSIAGDFSNQPQHF.

There are many counts of this clonotype. The V gene is TRBV7-8, the J gene TRBJ2-5; D is unresolved. V dropped 4 bases and J dropped 5 bases, with 14 bases sitting between them. The CDR3 loop spans 14 amino acids. Per germline, CDR1 SGHVS and CDR2 FQNEAQ. The CDR3 region is CASSSPIGTETQYF. The CDR3 DNA follows: TGTGCCAGCAGCTCCCCCATTGGTACGGAGACCCAGTACTTC. Filled out from reference TRBV7-8 and TRBJ2-5, the complete variable domain reads GAGVSQSPRYKVAKRGQDVALRCDPISGHVSLFWYQQALGQGPEFLTYFQNEAQLDKSGLPSDRFFAERPEGSVSTLKIQRTQQEDSAVYLCASSSPIGTETQYFGPGTRLLVL.

This clonotype was picked up many times. The rearrangement uses TRBV28 and TRBJ2-7; D remains ambiguous. Germline assignment: CDR1 MDHEN and CDR2 SYDVKM. CDR3 length: 13 residues. The ends were cut back, 3 bases at V and 0 bases at J, with 6 bases in the middle. CDR3 protein: CASSLGFSYEQYF. CDR3 coding DNA: TGTGCCAGCAGTTTGGGGTTCTCCTACGAGCAGTACTTC. The full variable domain, completed using reference TRBV28 and TRBJ2-7, is DVKVTQSSRYLVKRTGEKVFLECVQDMDHENMFWYRQDPGLGLRLIYFSYDVKMKEKGDIPEGYSVSREKKERFSLILESASTNQTSMYLCASSLGFSYEQYFGPGTRLTVT.

The V and J genes are TRBV5-1 and TRBJ2-5; D remains unclear. The CDR3 sequence is 14 residues long. From germline, CDR1 is SGHRS and CDR2 YFSETQ. V was cut by 4 bases and J by 4 bases, with 14 bases left in between. The DNA of the CDR3 is TGCGCCAGCAGCCTGACCGGGCGGCGAGAGACCCAGTACTTC. This translates into CASSLTGRRETQYF.

This clonotype was recorded many times. This chain links TRBV28 with TRBJ1-2; D uncertain. This CDR3 region has 14 residues. Germline V lookup: CDR1 MDHEN, CDR2 SYDVKM. Trimming removed 6 bases at V and 5 bases at J, with 16 bases between. DNA for the CDR3: TGTGCCAGCAGATCACAGTCTTTGTGGTATGGCTACACCTTC. This translates into CASRSQSLWYGYTF.

This clonotype was seen at least ten times. The rearrangement uses TRBV12-5 and TRBJ2-1, with 8 bases that match TRBD2. There are 17 residues in the CDR3. Trimming removed 2 bases from V and 0 bases from J; junction bases left unmatched: 6. Germline V CDR1 and CDR2: LGHNT, FRNRAP. CDR3: CASGLTTSGASYNEQFF. The CDR3 bases are TGTGCTAGTGGTTTGACAACTAGCGGAGCCTCCTACAATGAGCAGTTCTTC.

About this clonotype: Given a much more abundant clone one base away, this may be a read error. This sequence joins TRBV28 and TRBJ1-6; TRBD1 agrees at 8 bases. Trimming removed 5 bases from V and 8 bases from J; junction bases left unmatched: 8. CDR3 size: 15 residues. Germline assignment: CDR1 MDHEN and CDR2 SYDVKM. The CDR3 sequence: CASSTGNRGYSPLHF. In DNA, the CDR3 is TGTGCCAGCAGTACAGGGAACAGGGGGTATTCACCCCTCCACTTT.

Many counts were recorded for this clonotype. CDR3 nucleotides: TGTGCCAGCAGCTTCCTAGCGGGAGTGGGCAATGAGCAGTTCTTC. Amino acid sequence: CASSFLAGVGNEQFF. The chain is built from TRBV5-4 and TRBJ2-1; 10 bases line up with TRBD2. CDR1 SGHNT and CDR2 YYREEE come from the germline V gene (reference sequence). Trimming took 2 bases from V and 6 from J; bases not matched to a gene: 5. The CDR3 runs to 15 residues.

This clonotype was picked up many times. This sequence joins TRBV28 and TRBJ2-7; the D is unclear. V dropped 6 bases and J dropped 1 base, with 13 bases sitting between them. This CDR3 spans 14 amino acids. CDR1 MDHEN and CDR2 SYDVKM come from the germline V gene. In DNA form, the CDR3 reads TGTGCCAGCAGCGGCTGGGTCGAGTCCTACGAGCAGTACTTC. This encodes CASSGWVESYEQYF.

In its sample, this clonotype was seen many times. The rearrangement joins TRBV2 to TRBJ2-1, with TRBD2 identical over 9 bases. Germline V gene data show CDR1 as SNHLY and CDR2 as FYNNEI. The length of the CDR3 is 17 residues. J lost 15 bases, V lost 2 bases, and 20 bases had no gene match. The CDR3 region is CASSEPQSGTSFGGLFF. The CDR3 DNA is TGTGCCAGCAGTGAACCGCAATCCGGGACTAGCTTCGGGGGTTTGTTCTTC. Looking up the rest from reference TRBV2 and TRBJ2-1 gives the full variable domain: EPEVTQTPSHQVTQMGQEVILRCVPISNHLYFYWYRQILGQKVEFLVSFYNNEISEKSEIFDDQFSVERPDGSNFTLKIRSTKLEDSAMYFCASSEPQSGTSFGGLFFGPGTRLTVL.

This clonotype was found a few times. The chain recombines TRBV19 with TRBJ2-7; 7 positions match TRBD1. This CDR3 is 14 amino acids long. Trimming at V came to 3 bases and at J to 3 bases, leaving 5 bases not matched to a gene. CDR1 is LNHDA, CDR2 SQIVND, per germline (reference sequence). CDR3 in DNA: TGTGCCAGTAGTATTATGGGACAGCACTACGAGCAGTACTTC. It specifies CASSIMGQHYEQYF. Complete variable domain (other parts from reference TRBV19 and TRBJ2-7): DGGITQSPKYLFRKEGQNVTLSCEQNLNHDAMYWYRQDPGQGLRLIYYSQIVNDFQKGDIAEGYSVSREKKESFPLTVTSAQKNPTAFYLCASSIMGQHYEQYFGPGTRLTVT.

The V call is TRBV4-1, the J call TRBJ2-7; maybe TRBD1 (6 bases). V lost 0 bases to trimming and J lost 2 bases, with 8 bases between them. CDR1 and CDR2 (germline): MGHRA, YSYEKL. The CDR3 is 14 amino acids. This CDR3 reads CASSQEGATYEQYF. The CDR3 nucleotides are TGCGCCAGCAGCCAAGAGGGGGCTACCTACGAGCAGTACTTC.

At least ten counts were recorded for this clonotype. This chain connects TRBV7-2 to TRBJ2-2; 10 nucleotides align to TRBD1. This CDR3 is built from 14 residues. V gave up 4 bases and J gave up 4 bases; unmatched junction bases: 0. Looked up from germline, CDR1 is SGHTA and CDR2 is FQGNSA. The CDR3 region is CASSWTGGTGELFF. The CDR3, as DNA: TGTGCCAGCAGCTGGACAGGGGGCACCGGGGAGCTGTTTTTT. Combining the CDR3 with reference TRBV7-2 and TRBJ2-2 gives the whole variable domain GAGVSQSPSNKVTEKGKDVELRCDPISGHTALYWYRQSLGQGLEFLIYFQGNSAPDKSGLPSDRFSAERTGGSVSTLTIQRTQQEDSAVYLCASSWTGGTGELFFGEGSRLTVL.